The 15 T cell receptor beta chains listed next were all sequenced from one sample in a study of shared clonotypes between healthy human individuals (dated by TCRdb to between 2020 and 2021). Library creation used the immunoSEQ multiplex PCR assay. TCRdb obtained this table from immuneACCESS and retained in-frame rearrangements with V and J assigned. These tables miss some clones; where compared with another copy, unresolved V genes account for less than half of the shortfall, and the remainder is unexplained. This sample holds over 850,000 clones; 75% to 85% were observed only once. Around 0.47% of the sample comes from the top ten. Source material: memory CD4+ T cells from PBMCs. This sample's cell subset or site label indicates: CD45RA-negative fraction. These receptors came from a man aged 18 to 29 in good health. Some clones in this sample may be carry-over from other donors' samples.

In this sample, this clone turned up a few times. V is TRBV5-1 and J is TRBJ2-1, with 8 bases matching TRBD2. V lost 5 bases, J lost 3 bases, and 7 bases stayed unmatched. This CDR3 spans 15 amino acids. Germline values: CDR1 SGHRS, CDR2 YFSETQ. The CDR3 DNA sequence: TGCGCCAGCAGTCGGACCGGGACTAGCTACAATGAGCAGTTCTTC. Encoded protein: CASSRTGTSYNEQFF. Variable domain in full (rest from reference TRBV5-1 and TRBJ2-1): KAGVTQTPRYLIKTRGQQVTLSCSPISGHRSVSWYQQTPGQGLQFLFEYFSETQRNKGNFPGRFSGRQFSNSRSEMNVSTLELGDSALYLCASSRTGTSYNEQFFGPGTRLTVL.

Notes on this clone: Given a far larger clone just one base away, this is likely a sequencing read error. The chain links TRBV6-1 to TRBJ1-1; D unclear. V gave up 6 bases and J gave up 1 base, with 3 bases separating them. The CDR3 is 11 amino acids. The germline gives CDR1 MNHNS, CDR2 SASEGT. The CDR3 DNA reads TGTGCCAGCAGAAGGAACACTGAAGCTTTCTTT. It yields the protein CASRRNTEAFF.

V and J are TRBV5-4 and TRBJ2-7, with TRBD2 matching 10 bases. Unmatched junction bases numbered 16, after V lost 7 bases and J lost 6 bases. This CDR3 has 16 residues. From germline, CDR1 is SGHNT and CDR2 YYREEE (reference sequence). The CDR3 here is CASSGSGRASLGEQYF. CDR3 DNA sequence: TGTGCCAGCTCTGGGAGCGGGAGGGCGTCTTTAGGCGAGCAGTACTTC.

This clone occurred many times. The rearrangement joins TRBV28 to TRBJ1-2, with 7 bases matching TRBD1. The length of the CDR3 is 12 residues. Germline values: CDR1 MDHEN, CDR2 SYDVKM. V dropped 8 bases and J dropped 7; count of bases not matched to a gene: 7. CDR3 in DNA: TGTGCCAGCGAGAGGTCAGGGGGTGGCTACACCTTC. It specifies CASERSGGGYTF.

The chain employs TRBV21-1 and TRBJ2-3; TRBD1 is the table's D call, not checked against the DNA. TRBV21-1 has pseudogene status. The CDR3 is 13 amino acids. The CDR3 DNA reads TGTGCCAGCTCTGGACAGGGGGCCGATACGCAGTATTTT. This gives the protein CASSGQGADTQYF.

The chain links TRBV6-5 to TRBJ2-7; a possible D gene is TRBD2 (6 bases). V was shortened by 3 bases and J by 6 bases, with 15 bases between the two germline ends. Germline-derived CDR1 and CDR2 are MNHEY and SVGAGI. CDR3 length equals 14 residues. This CDR3 reads CASSYLAEGSEQYF. In nucleotides, the CDR3 is TGTGCCAGCAGTTATTTAGCGGAGGGCAGCGAGCAGTACTTC.

This clone showed up many times. This sample also contains other DNA sequences that code for the same CDR3. The chain uses TRBV28 and TRBJ1-4; TRBD1 is a possible D gene (5 bases). Per the germline V gene, CDR1 is MDHEN and CDR2 is SYDVKM. V lost 1 base and J lost 0, with 6 bases in between. The CDR3 extends over 15 amino acids. For the CDR3, the DNA is TGTGCCAGCAGTTTATTGGGGGCAACTAATGAAAAACTGTTTTTT. Protein product: CASSLLGATNEKLFF.

The rearrangement uses TRBV4-2 and TRBJ1-3; 7 positions agree with TRBD1. The V gene end was trimmed by 0 bases and the J gene end by 0 bases; junction bases not matched to a gene: 17. The CDR3 length is 21 residues. Germline-derived CDR1 and CDR2 are LGHNA and YNFKEQ. The CDR3 DNA sequence: TGTGCCAGCAGCCAAGAAAGGAGCGACAGGGAGCGGAAGAACTCTGGAAACACCATATATTTT. This gives the protein CASSQERSDRERKNSGNTIYF.

The J gene is TRBJ2-3, the V gene TRBV5-1, with unresolved D. Per the germline V gene, CDR1 is SGHRS and CDR2 is YFSETQ. Trimming stripped 7 bases from V and 0 bases from J, with 3 bases between. This CDR3 has 11 amino acids. The CDR3 spells CASLSTDTQYF. The CDR3 nucleotides read TGCGCCAGCCTTAGCACAGATACGCAGTATTTT.

The sample holds many counts of this clone. The CDR3 reads CASSLEMGLAFF. CDR3 nucleotide sequence: TGCGCCAGCAGCTTGGAGATGGGACTAGCGTTCTTC. J is TRBJ2-1 and V is TRBV5-1; 9 positions agree with TRBD2. This CDR3 comprises 12 residues. Germline CDR1 SGHRS, CDR2 YFSETQ. With V trimmed by 0 bases and J by 15 bases, 4 bases remained unmatched.

CDR3 amino acids: CSARFRETQYF. CDR3 coding DNA: TGCAGTGCTCGGTTTCGAGAGACCCAGTACTTC. The chain employs TRBV20-1 and TRBJ2-5, with no clear D. Germline CDR1 reads DFQATT; CDR2 reads SNEGSKA (reference sequence). The CDR3 loop spans 11 amino acids. Trimming stripped 5 bases from V and 4 bases from J, with 8 bases between.

The chain couples TRBV5-1 to TRBJ2-7; unclear D gene. Trimming shortened V by 6 bases and J by 5 bases, and 18 bases separated the two germline ends. Germline CDR1 and CDR2: SGHRS and YFSETQ. CDR3 length: 14 residues. CDR3 sequence: CASTYQDLYHEQYF. In nucleotides, the CDR3 is TGCGCCAGCACTTACCAGGACCTGTACCACGAGCAGTACTTC.

The CDR3 bases are TGTGCCAGCTCAACTGGGACCGGAGAACAGCCCCAGCATTTT. Translating gives CASSTGTGEQPQHF. V is TRBV18 and J is TRBJ1-5, with D possibly TRBD1 on 5 matching bases. Trimming shortened V by 5 bases and J by 7 bases, and 15 bases separated the two germline ends. The CDR3 totals 14 residues. Per germline, CDR1 KGHSH and CDR2 LQKENI.

The genes are TRBV18 and TRBJ2-1; possible D gene TRBD2, 5 bases. The CDR3 sequence is 14 residues long. Trimming removed 3 bases at V and 5 bases at J, with 11 bases between. Germline values: CDR1 KGHSH, CDR2 LQKENI. CDR3 bases: TGTGCCAGCTCACCGAGGGTATCCGACAATGAGCAGTTCTTC. Amino acid sequence: CASSPRVSDNEQFF.

The chain carries TRBV29-1 and TRBJ2-5; D unclear. Germline assignment: CDR1 SQVTM and CDR2 ANQGSEA. CDR3 length: 13 amino acids. V dropped 6 bases and J dropped 2 bases, with 13 bases sitting between them. DNA of the CDR3: TGCAGCGTCACTGGTAGGGATCAAGAGACCCAGTACTTC. Residues: CSVTGRDQETQYF.